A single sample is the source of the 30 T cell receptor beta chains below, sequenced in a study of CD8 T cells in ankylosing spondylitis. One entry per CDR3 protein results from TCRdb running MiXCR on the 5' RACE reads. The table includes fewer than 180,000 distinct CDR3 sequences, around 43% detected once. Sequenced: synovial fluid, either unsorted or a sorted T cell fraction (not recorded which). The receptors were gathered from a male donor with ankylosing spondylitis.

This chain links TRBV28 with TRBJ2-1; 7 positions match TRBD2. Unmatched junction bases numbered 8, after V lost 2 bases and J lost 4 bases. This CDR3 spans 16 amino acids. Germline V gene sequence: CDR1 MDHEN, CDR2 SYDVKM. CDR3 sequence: CASSLGWRGKYNEQFF. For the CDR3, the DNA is TGTGCCAGCAGTTTAGGGTGGCGGGGGAAGTACAATGAGCAGTTCTTC.

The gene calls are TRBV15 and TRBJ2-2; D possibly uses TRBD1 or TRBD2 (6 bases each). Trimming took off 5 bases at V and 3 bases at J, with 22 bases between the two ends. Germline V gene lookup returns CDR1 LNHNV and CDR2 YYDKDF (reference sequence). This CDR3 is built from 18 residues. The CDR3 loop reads CATSPTTGGRCDTGELFF. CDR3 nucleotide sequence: TGTGCCACCAGCCCAACGACAGGAGGGCGGTGCGACACCGGGGAGCTGTTTTTT.

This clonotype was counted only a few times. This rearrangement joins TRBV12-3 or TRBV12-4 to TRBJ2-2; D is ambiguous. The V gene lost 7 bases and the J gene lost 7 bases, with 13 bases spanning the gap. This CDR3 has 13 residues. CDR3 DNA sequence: TGTGCCAGCACCCACCGACTTGTCGGGGAGCTGTTTTTT. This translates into CASTHRLVGELFF.

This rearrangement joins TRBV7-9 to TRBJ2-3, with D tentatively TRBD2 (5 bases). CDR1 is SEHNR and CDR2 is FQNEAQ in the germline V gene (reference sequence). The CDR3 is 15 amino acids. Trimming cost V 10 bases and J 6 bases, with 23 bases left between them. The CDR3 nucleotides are TGTGCCACCGTGGAGGCTCCGTCGTATGCGGATACGCAGTATTTT. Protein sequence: CATVEAPSYADTQYF.

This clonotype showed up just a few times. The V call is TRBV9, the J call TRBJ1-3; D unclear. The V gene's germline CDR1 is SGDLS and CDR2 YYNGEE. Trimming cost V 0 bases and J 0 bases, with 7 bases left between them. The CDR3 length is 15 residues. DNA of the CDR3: TGTGCCAGCAGCGTAGGGGGAGACTCTGGAAACACCATATATTTT. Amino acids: CASSVGGDSGNTIYF.

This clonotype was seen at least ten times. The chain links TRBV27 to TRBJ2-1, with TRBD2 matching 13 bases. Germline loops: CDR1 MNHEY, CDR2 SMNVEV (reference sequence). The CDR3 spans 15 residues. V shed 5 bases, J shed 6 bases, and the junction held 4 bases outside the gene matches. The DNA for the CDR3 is TGTGCCAGCAGTACAGGACTAGCGGGAGTCAATGAGCAGTTCTTC. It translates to CASSTGLAGVNEQFF.

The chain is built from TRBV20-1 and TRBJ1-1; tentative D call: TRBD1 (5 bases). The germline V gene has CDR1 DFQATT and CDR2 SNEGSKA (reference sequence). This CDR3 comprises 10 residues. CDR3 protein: CSLKGIEAFF. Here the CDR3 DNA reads TGCAGCCTAAAGGGGATTGAAGCTTTCTTT.

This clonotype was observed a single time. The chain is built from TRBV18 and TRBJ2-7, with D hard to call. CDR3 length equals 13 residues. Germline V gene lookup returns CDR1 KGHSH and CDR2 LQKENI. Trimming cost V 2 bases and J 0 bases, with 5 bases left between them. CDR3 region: CASSPVSSYEQYF. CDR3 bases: TGTGCCAGCTCACCAGTGTCCTCCTACGAGCAGTACTTC. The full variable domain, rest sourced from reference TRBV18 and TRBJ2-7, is NAGVMQNPRHLVRRRGQEARLRCSPMKGHSHVYWYRQLPEEGLKFMVYLQKENIIDESGMPKERFSAEFPKEGPSILRIQQVVRGDSAAYFCASSPVSSYEQYFGPGTRLTVT.

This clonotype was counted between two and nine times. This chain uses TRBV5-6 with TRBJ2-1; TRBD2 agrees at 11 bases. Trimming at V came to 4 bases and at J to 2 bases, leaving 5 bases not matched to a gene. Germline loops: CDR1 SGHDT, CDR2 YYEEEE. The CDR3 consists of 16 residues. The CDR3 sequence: CASSLTSGGTYNEQFF. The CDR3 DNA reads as TGTGCCAGCAGCCTAACTAGCGGGGGCACCTACAATGAGCAGTTCTTC.

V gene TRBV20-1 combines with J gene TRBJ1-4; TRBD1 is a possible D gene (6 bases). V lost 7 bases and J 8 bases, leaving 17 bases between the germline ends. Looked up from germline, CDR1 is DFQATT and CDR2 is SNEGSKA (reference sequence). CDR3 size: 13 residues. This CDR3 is CSGAGGLGEKLFF. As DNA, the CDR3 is TGCAGTGGGGCTGGGGGGCTTGGGGAAAAACTGTTTTTT.

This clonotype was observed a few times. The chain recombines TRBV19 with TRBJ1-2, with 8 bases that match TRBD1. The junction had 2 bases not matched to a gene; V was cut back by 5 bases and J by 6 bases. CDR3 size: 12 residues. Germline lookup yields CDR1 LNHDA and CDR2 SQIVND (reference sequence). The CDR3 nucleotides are TGTGCCAGTAGTGGACAGGGTAATGGCTACACCTTC. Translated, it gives CASSGQGNGYTF.

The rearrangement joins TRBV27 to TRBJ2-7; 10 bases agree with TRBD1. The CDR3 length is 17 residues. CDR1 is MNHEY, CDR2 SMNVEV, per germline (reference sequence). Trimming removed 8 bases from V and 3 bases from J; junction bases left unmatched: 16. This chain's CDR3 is CASGDRGYPRVFYEQYF. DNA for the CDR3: TGTGCCAGCGGGGACAGGGGCTACCCGAGGGTTTTCTACGAGCAGTACTTC.

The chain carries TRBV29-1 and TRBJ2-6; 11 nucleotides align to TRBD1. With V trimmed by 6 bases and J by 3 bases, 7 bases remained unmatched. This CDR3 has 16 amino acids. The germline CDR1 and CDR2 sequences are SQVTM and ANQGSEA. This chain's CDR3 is CSVGGTGGHGANVLTF. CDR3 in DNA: TGCAGCGTAGGCGGGACAGGGGGGCATGGGGCCAACGTCCTGACTTTC.

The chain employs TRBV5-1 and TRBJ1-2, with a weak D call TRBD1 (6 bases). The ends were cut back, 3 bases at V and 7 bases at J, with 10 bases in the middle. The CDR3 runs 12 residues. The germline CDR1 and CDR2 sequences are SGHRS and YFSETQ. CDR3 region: CASSWGPGGYTF. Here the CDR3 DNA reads TGCGCCAGCAGCTGGGGGCCGGGTGGCTACACCTTC. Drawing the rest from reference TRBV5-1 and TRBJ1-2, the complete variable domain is KAGVTQTPRYLIKTRGQQVTLSCSPISGHRSVSWYQQTPGQGLQFLFEYFSETQRNKGNFPGRFSGRQFSNSRSEMNVSTLELGDSALYLCASSWGPGGYTFGSGTRLTVV.

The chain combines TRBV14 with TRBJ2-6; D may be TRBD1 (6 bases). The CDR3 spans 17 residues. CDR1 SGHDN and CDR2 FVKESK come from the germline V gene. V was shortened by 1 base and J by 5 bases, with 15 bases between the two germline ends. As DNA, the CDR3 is TGTGCCAGCAGCCAAGTTCCAGGGGATGGGCGGGCCAACGTCCTGACTTTC. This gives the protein CASSQVPGDGRANVLTF.

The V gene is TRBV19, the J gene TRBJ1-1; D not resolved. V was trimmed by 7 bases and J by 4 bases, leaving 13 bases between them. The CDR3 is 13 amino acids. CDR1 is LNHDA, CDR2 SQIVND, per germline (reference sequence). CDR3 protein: CASTVHGITEAFF. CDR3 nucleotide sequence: TGTGCCAGTACCGTCCATGGGATCACTGAAGCTTTCTTT.

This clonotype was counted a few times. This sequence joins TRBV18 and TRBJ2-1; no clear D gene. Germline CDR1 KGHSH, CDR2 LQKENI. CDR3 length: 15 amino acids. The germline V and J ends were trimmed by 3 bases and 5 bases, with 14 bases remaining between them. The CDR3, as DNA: TGTGCCAGCTCACCTCCGGACGGAGTAAACAATGAGCAGTTCTTC. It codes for CASSPPDGVNNEQFF.

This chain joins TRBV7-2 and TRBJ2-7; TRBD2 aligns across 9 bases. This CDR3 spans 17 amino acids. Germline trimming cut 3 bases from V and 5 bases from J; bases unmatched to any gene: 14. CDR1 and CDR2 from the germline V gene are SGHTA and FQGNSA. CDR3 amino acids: CASSFFCSGGRVNEQYF. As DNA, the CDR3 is TGTGCCAGCAGCTTCTTCTGTTCAGGCGGGAGGGTCAACGAGCAGTACTTC.

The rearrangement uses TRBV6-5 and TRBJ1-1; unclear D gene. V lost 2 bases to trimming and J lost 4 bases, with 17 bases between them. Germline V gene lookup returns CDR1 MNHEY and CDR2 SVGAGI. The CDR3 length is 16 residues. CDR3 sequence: CASSYRPKVARTEAFF. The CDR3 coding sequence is TGTGCCAGCAGTTACCGACCTAAGGTGGCTCGCACTGAAGCTTTCTTT.

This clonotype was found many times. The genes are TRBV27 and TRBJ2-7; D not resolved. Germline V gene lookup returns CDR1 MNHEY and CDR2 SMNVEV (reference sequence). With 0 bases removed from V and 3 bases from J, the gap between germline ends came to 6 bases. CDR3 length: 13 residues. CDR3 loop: CASSLSPFYEQYF. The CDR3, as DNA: TGTGCCAGCAGTTTATCCCCGTTCTACGAGCAGTACTTC.

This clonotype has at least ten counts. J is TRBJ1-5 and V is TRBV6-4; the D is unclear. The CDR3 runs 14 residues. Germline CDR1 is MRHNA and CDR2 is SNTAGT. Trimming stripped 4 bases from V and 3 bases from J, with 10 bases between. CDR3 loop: CASSARADNQPQHF. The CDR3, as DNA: TGTGCCAGCAGTGCCCGGGCAGACAATCAGCCCCAGCATTTT.

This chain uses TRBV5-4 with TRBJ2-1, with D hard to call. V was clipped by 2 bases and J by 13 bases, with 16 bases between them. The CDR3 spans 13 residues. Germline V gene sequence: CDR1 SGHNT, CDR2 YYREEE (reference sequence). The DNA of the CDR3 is TGTGCCAGCAGCTTAGCTGTTGACCCCCTCCAGTTCTTC. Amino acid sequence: CASSLAVDPLQFF. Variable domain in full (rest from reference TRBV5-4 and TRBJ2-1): ETGVTQSPTHLIKTRGQQVTLRCSSQSGHNTVSWYQQALGQGPQFIFQYYREEENGRGNFPPRFSGLQFPNYSSELNVNALELDDSALYLCASSLAVDPLQFFGPGTRLTVL.

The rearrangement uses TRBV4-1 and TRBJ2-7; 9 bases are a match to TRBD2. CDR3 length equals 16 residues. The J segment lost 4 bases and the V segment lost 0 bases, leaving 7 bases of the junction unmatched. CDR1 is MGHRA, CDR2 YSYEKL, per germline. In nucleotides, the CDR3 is TGCGCCAGCAGCCAAGAGTCTCTAGCGGGAAGGTACGAGCAGTACTTC. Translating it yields CASSQESLAGRYEQYF.

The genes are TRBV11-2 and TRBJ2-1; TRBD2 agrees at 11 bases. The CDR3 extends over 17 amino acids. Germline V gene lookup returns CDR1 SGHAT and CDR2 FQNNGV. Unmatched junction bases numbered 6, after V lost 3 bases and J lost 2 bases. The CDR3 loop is CASSFRLAGTPYNEQFF. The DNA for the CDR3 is TGTGCCAGCAGCTTCCGACTAGCGGGGACACCCTACAATGAGCAGTTCTTC.

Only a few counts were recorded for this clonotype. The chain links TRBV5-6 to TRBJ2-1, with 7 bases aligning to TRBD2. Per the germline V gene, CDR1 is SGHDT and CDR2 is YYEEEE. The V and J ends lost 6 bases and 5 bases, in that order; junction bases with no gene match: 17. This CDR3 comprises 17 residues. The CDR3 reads CASKRGGREPSDNEQFF. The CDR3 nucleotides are TGTGCCAGCAAGCGCGGCGGGCGGGAGCCTTCTGACAATGAGCAGTTCTTC.

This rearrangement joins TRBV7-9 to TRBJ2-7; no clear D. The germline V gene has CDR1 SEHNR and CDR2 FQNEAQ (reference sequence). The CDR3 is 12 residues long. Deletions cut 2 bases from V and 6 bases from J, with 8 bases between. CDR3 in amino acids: CASSLIWPEQYF. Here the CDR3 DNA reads TGTGCCAGCAGCTTAATATGGCCCGAGCAGTACTTC.

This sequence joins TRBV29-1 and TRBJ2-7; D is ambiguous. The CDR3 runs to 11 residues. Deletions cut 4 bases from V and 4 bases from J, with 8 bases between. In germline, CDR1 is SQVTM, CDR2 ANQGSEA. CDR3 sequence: CSVVEAYEQYF. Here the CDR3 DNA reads TGCAGCGTTGTTGAAGCATACGAGCAGTACTTC.

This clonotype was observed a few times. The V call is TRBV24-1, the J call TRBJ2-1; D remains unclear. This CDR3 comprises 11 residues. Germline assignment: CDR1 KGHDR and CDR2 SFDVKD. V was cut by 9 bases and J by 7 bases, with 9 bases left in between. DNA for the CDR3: TGTGCCACCTTTTTCGAGAATGAGCAGTTCTTC. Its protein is CATFFENEQFF.

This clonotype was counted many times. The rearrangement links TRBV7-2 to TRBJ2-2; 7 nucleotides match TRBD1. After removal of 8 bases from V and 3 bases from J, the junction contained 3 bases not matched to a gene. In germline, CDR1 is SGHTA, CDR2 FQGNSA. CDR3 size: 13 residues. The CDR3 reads CASWDSYTGELFF. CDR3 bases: TGTGCCAGCTGGGACAGCTACACCGGGGAGCTGTTTTTT.

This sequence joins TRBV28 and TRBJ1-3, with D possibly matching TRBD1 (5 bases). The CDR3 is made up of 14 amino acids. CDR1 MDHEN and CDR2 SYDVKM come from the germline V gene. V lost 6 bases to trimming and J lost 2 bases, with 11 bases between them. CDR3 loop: CASSLGRAGNTIYF. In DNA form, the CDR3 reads TGTGCCAGCAGCCTGGGGCGGGCTGGAAACACCATATATTTT.